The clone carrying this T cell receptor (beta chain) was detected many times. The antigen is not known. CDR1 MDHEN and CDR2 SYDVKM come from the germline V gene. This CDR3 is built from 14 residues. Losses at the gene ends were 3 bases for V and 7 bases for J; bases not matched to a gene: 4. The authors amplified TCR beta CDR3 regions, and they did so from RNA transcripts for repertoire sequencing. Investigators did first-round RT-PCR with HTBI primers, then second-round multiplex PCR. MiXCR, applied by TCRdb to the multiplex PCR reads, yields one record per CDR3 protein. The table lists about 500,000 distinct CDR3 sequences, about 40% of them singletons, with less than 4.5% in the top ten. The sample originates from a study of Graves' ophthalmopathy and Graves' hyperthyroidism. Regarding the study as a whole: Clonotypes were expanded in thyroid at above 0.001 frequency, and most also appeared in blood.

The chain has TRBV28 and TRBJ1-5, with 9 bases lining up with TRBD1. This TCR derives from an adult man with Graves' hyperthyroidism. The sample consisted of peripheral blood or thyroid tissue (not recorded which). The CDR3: CASSLTGGAQPQHF. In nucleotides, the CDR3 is TGTGCCAGCAGTTTGACAGGGGGTGCGCAGCCCCAGCATTTT.